Listed here is a single T cell receptor beta chain. There is no known antigen for this receptor. No base qualities exist here, and no much larger clone lies one base off it. The data belong to a study of cytomegalovirus exposure and HLA in healthy donors (dated by TCRdb to between 2016 and 2019). The study in broad terms: A later analysis indicated that the roughly 120 validation repertoires were generated on the platform also employed for the approximately 690 repertoires of the first cohort. The study was designed to test whether signatures of past pathogen exposure could be identified by cataloging public T cell receptors. Besides the first cohort of roughly 660 subjects, a separate validation cohort made up of 120 different subjects was used. High-throughput TCR immunosequencing, statistical association of individual TCRs with disease status, and machine learning were combined to predict cytomegalovirus infection status. Overall study results and their limits: All 120 or so repertoires were used to score co-occurrence in the validation cohort in a later analysis, because that analysis had no HLA typing for the cohort. A few of the identified cytomegalovirus-associated TCR beta chains were confirmed in vitro to be specific for cytomegalovirus antigens. In both the original and validation cohorts, the classifier was reported to diagnose cytomegalovirus status with high specificity and sensitivity. A total of 150 to 200 TCR beta chains were listed by the study as associated with cytomegalovirus. A later analysis found that TCRs clustered in the first cohort also tended to co-occur in the 120 validation repertoires, with more than 90% of cluster scores above 0. The authors suggested that the approach could potentially be extended to other disease states and immunological phenotypes. Across donors, most TCR sequences were observed very rarely, whereas some public TCRs were present in many individuals.

Donors formed part of the validation cohort, which comprised about 120 subjects and was distinct from the first cohort of 550 to 850 subjects. Library creation used the immunoSEQ multiplex PCR assay. Per the authors' processing: A statistical classification framework was built to diagnose cytomegalovirus status from the catalog of TCR beta chain sequences. The table comes from immuneACCESS by way of TCRdb, which keeps in-frame sequences with V and J called. Part of the clones is missing from these tables; in studies checked, under half for an unresolved V gene and the rest for unknown reasons. The DNA was the basis for D and trimming; V, J and clone size are from that table. Present in this sample are tens of thousands of clones, around four fifths of which were seen just once. 3% of the sample is in the top ten clones. From the cysteine up to the phenylalanine, the CDR3 has a length of 12 residues. CDR3 DNA is the only sequence kept; it has 36 bases, read in frame from the first base. CDR1 and CDR2 (SNHLY, FYNNEI) derive from the germline V gene. Relative to germline, V is missing 7 bases and J is missing 2 bases, with 2 bases of the junction outside any gene match.

The sequencing input was PBMCs. The chain couples TRBV2 to TRBJ2-7; 7 junctional bases match TRBD2. This TCR derives from a man under 40 in good health and CMV-seronegative. Read as DNA, the sequence is TGTGCCAGCAACGCGGGGGCCTACGAGCAGTACTTC. This translates into CASNAGAYEQYF.